The subject of this entry is one TCR beta chain. Its antigen is unidentified. The data belong to a study of siplizumab effects on memory and regulatory T cells. Study-wide results and limits: Both greater diversity than memory cells and a major contribution to the alloresponse seemed to characterize naive T cells. Siplizumab significantly lowered the alloreactive sequences that could be traced to unstimulated CD4+ memory cells. Confirmation that proliferating Tregs from siplizumab cultures had suppressive function was not obtained.

Per individual sample, 90,000 to 100,000 TCR templates were assayed. Assay used: immunoSEQ multiplex PCR; TCRdb lists only in-frame clones, some missing. Of 120,000 or so clones detected, more than 90% appear once; the ten largest clones hold 1.3%. The CDR3 runs 13 residues. V was shortened by 9 bases and J by 4 bases, with 16 bases between the two germline ends. The germline gives CDR1 LNHDA, CDR2 SQIVND (reference sequence). The sequencing input was CD4+ T cells sorted from blood. This sequence joins TRBV19 and TRBJ2-7, with D hard to call. This receptor was taken from a human donor in good health. Written as DNA, the CDR3 is TGTGCCAGCAGTCGGACCAACCTTTACGAGCAGTACTTC. Translated, it gives CASSRTNLYEQYF.